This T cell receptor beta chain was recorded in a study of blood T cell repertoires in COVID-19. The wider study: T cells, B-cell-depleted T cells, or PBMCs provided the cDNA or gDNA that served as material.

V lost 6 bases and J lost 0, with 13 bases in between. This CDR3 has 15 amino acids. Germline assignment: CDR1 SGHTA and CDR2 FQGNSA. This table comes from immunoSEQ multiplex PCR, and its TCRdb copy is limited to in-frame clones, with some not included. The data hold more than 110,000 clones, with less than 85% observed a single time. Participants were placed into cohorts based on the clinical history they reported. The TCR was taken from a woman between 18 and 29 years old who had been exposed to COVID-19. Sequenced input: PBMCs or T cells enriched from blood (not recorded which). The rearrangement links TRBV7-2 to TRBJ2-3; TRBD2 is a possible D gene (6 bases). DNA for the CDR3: TGTGCCAGCAGGCGGGACTCCTCTAGCACAGATACGCAGTATTTT. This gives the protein CASRRDSSSTDTQYF.